This T cell receptor beta chain was recovered during a study of blood T cells in healthy people across ages. Germline CDR1 is MNHNS and CDR2 is SASEGT. Between the trimmed V and J ends, which lost 3 bases and 4 bases, there was a span of 6 bases. CDR3 length: 12 residues. Alongside a J-beta primer mix, a sample-barcoded 5' primer served in a second PCR lasting about 7 to 11 cycles. TCRdb itself ran the 5' RACE reads through MiXCR, one entry per CDR3 protein. The sample lists 1.5 million to 2 million distinct CDR3 sequences; roughly two fifths were seen once. This clonotype was picked up a small number of times.

The rearrangement joins TRBV6-1 to TRBJ1-2; D is uncertain. This sequence was found in a human donor in good health. The sequencing sample was made of blood. In DNA form, the CDR3 reads TGTGCCAGCAGTGAGCGAATCTATGGCTACACCTTC. This codes for CASSERIYGYTF.